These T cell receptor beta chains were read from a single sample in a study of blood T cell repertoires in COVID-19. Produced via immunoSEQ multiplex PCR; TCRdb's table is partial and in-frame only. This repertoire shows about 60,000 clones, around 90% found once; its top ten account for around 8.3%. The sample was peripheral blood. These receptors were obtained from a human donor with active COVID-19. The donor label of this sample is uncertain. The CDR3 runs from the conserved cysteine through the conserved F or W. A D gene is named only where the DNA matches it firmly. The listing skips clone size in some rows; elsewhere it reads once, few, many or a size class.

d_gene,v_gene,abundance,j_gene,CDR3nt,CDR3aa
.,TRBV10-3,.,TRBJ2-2,TGTGCCATCAGTGCGGAACTAGCTGGGGAGCTGTTTTTT,CAISAELAGELFF
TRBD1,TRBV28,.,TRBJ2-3,TGTGCCAGCAGTGATCCGGGACAGGGGAGCACAGATACGCAGTATTTT,CASSDPGQGSTDTQYF
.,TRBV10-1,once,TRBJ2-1,TGCGCCAGCTCGGAGTTCTACAATGAGCAGTTCTTC,CASSEFYNEQFF
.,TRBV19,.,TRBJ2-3,TGTGCCAGTAGTCTCCCCGGTAGCACAGATACGCAGTATTTT,CASSLPGSTDTQYF
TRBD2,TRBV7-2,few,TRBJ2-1,TGTGCCAGCAGTCCGAGCGGGAGTCCCTACAATGAGCAGTTCTTC,CASSPSGSPYNEQFF
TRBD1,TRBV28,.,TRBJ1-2,TGTGCCAGCAGTTTCACGCCTGGGACAGGGGACCTACCCCCCTATAGCTACACCTTC,CASSFTPGTGDLPPYSYTF
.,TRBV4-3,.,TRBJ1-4,TGCGCCAGCAGCCAAGTCCTTGATGAAAAACTGTTTTTT,CASSQVLDEKLFF
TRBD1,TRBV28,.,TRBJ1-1,TGTGCCAGCAGTTTATCGACCGACAGGGCTGAAGCTTTCTTT,CASSLSTDRAEAFF
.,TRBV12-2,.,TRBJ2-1,TGTGCAAGTCGCTTAGCGCGCCTAGCGCGGATAGGCTATGAGCAGTTCTTC,CASRLARLARIGYEQFF
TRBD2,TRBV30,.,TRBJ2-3,TGTGCCTGGGCCGGGACTAGCGGGAACACAGATACGCAGTATTTT,CAWAGTSGNTDTQYF
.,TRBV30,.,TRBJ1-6,TGTGCCTGGAGTGTCGAACGCCCAGGGACGGGGGATAATTCACCCCTCCACTTT,CAWSVERPGTGDNSPLHF
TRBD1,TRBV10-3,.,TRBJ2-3,TGTGCCATCAGTGGGGACAGGGGAGAGGCAGATACGCAGTATTTT,CAISGDRGEADTQYF
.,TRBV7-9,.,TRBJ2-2,TGTGCCAGCAGCTTACCCGGGACACCTAACACCGGGGAGCTGTTTTTT,CASSLPGTPNTGELFF
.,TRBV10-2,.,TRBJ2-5,TGCGCCAGCAGTGAACCCCCCGGGGAGACCCAGTACTTC,CASSEPPGETQYF
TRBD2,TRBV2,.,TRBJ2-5,TGTGCCAGCAGTGAGGCGGGGGGGAGAGAGACCCAGTACTTC,CASSEAGGRETQYF